This note documents a single TCR beta chain sequence. What antigen it recognizes has not been identified. No much larger clonotype is one base removed from it; base qualities were not supplied. The CDR3 runs 14 residues from the cysteine to the phenylalanine. This entry keeps only the CDR3 DNA: 42 bases, framed from base 1. The V and J ends are trimmed by 3 bases and 4 bases, leaving 12 bases between them. Looking up the germline V gene yields CDR1 SGHNT and CDR2 YENEEA. Library generation was performed with PCR. The listed sequencing device is Illumina HiSeq 4000. High-throughput sequencing was used to profile the TCR beta-chain CDR3 region of each patient. Per the authors' processing: Drawing on CDR3 differences between clinicopathological groups, the researchers built a classifier meant to tell apart patients with distant-metastatic papillary thyroid cancer. Repertoire diversity was assessed with the Shannon index, and tumor-blood repertoire similarity with the Morisita-Horn index. TCRdb trimmed the raw reads at Q25, called clones with MiXCR and kept productive beta chains. The authors' filters were not applied to this entry. The sample table shows roughly 30,000 clones, and roughly 30% are seen once. Around 28% of the sample belongs to the ten largest clones.

This sample is drawn from a study of metastatic and nonmetastatic thyroid tumors (dated by TCRdb to about 2020). About the full investigation: The researchers compared repertoires between peripheral blood samples and tumor or nodule tissue samples from patients with malignant or benign thyroid disease.

None of the patients had been given any treatment before thyroid surgery. Patient clinical samples collected from the early 2010s to the late 2010s were retrospectively analysed using T-cell receptor beta sequencing. Paper-wide results and their limitations: In both blood and tumor samples, malignant tumors were reported to have significantly higher TCR beta diversity than benign nodules.

The sequence was obtained from a female donor with papillary thyroid cancer or a benign thyroid nodule (not recorded which). Some clones in this sample may be carry-over from other donors' samples. The sample consisted of blood. Here the chain combines TRBV11-3 and TRBJ2-5; the D segment might be TRBD1 or TRBD2, since each matches 5 bases. The CDR3 sequence is CASSFERGGETQYF. The nucleotide sequence is TGTGCCAGCAGCTTTGAACGGGGCGGAGAGACCCAGTACTTC.